This TCR beta chain appears in the sequencing data of a study of blood T cells in healthy people across ages. Primers used in a second PCR of roughly 6 to 11 cycles were a sample-barcoded 5' primer and a J-beta primer mix. Each sample yielded at least 2.5 million CDR3-containing paired-end reads. One entry per CDR3 protein results from TCRdb running MiXCR on the 5' RACE reads. Seen here are more than 1,400,000 distinct CDR3 sequences, about 43% observed once, and the top ten hold less than 8%. A word on this clonotype: Its specificity is not known.

Study-wide results and limits: Changes in expanded clonotypes were possibly confounded, as the CMV status of donors was unknown.

Trimming took 0 bases from V and 8 from J; bases not matched to a gene: 8. Germline values: CDR1 SGHRS, CDR2 YFSETQ. The CDR3 has 15 amino acids. The chain couples TRBV5-1 to TRBJ1-1, with 9 bases that match TRBD1. The clonotype comes from a woman under 30 in good health. The source material was blood. The CDR3 coding sequence is TGCGCCAGCAGCTTGGACAGGGGGCGAGGTAGGGAAGCTTTCTTT. Amino acid sequence: CASSLDRGRGREAFF.